These 3 T cell receptor beta chains share one sample of origin, sequenced in a study of vaccination and CD4 T cells after COVID-19. What these receptors recognize is not known. Regarding treatment: roughly 10-day PBMC culture with coronavirus spike peptide pools or control peptides (ViraFEST assay). Oncomine TCR Beta short-read sequencing was applied to DNA from cultured CD4+ T cells. TCRdb called the PCR reads again in MiXCR, with one record for every CDR3 protein. The table includes fewer than 15,000 distinct CDR3 sequences, roughly 31% detected once. The sequenced material came from cultured CD4+ T cells from blood. These receptors were taken from a human donor with COVID-19.

The CDR3 spells CATSRGTGQGKGYTF. The DNA for the CDR3 is TGTGCCACCAGCAGAGGGACGGGGCAGGGGAAGGGCTACACCTTC. The V call is TRBV15, the J call TRBJ1-2, with D possibly TRBD1 on 6 matching bases. The CDR3 sequence is 15 residues long. V was clipped by 1 base and J by 8 bases, with 17 bases between them. Germline assignment: CDR1 LNHNV and CDR2 YYDKDF (reference sequence). The full variable domain, completed using reference TRBV15 and TRBJ1-2, is DAMVIQNPRYQVTQFGKPVTLSCSQTLNHNVMYWYQQKSSQAPKLLFHYYDKDFNNEADTPDNFQSRRPNTSFCFLDIRSPGLGDTAMYLCATSRGTGQGKGYTFGSGTRLTVV.

The table lists this clonotype with a few counts. The chain recombines TRBV6-2 or TRBV6-3 with TRBJ1-2; the D is unclear. V lost 3 bases to trimming and J lost 4 bases, with 12 bases between them. Germline assignment: CDR1 MNHEY and CDR2 SVGEGT. This CDR3 comprises 14 residues. The chain's CDR3 is CASSYGPGFYGYTF. The CDR3 bases are TGTGCCAGCAGTTATGGGCCGGGATTCTATGGCTACACCTTC.

This rearrangement joins TRBV20-1 to TRBJ2-1; possible D gene TRBD1, 7 bases. CDR1 DFQATT and CDR2 SNEGSKA come from the germline V gene (reference sequence). Between the trimmed V and J ends, which lost 5 bases and 1 base, there was a span of 12 bases. The CDR3 is made up of 14 amino acids. The CDR3 reads CSAQGGVSYNEQFF. The DNA for the CDR3 is TGCAGTGCTCAGGGGGGAGTTTCCTACAATGAGCAGTTCTTC.